These 23 T cell receptor beta chains share one sample of origin, sequenced in a study of T cells in Graves' hyperthyroidism and ophthalmopathy. TCR beta CDR3 regions were amplified from RNA transcripts. The study used the HTBI primer set for a first-round RT-PCR of the TCR CDR3. TCRdb recomputed calls from the multiplex PCR reads with MiXCR, one row per CDR3 protein. Of about 410,000 distinct CDR3 sequences listed, roughly 14% are singletons. Specimen: blood. Receptor source: a man between 18 and 29 years old with Graves' ophthalmopathy.

This clonotype was counted ten times or more. The chain recombines TRBV3-1 with TRBJ1-6, with D unresolved. V lost 0 bases and J lost 7, with 7 bases in between. CDR1 is LGHDT and CDR2 is YNNKEL in the germline V gene (reference sequence). The CDR3 runs to 14 residues. The CDR3 loop is CASSQEGSNSPLHF. DNA for the CDR3: TGTGCCAGCAGCCAAGAAGGAAGCAATTCACCCCTCCACTTT.

This clonotype has a count of ten or more. The genes are TRBV7-2 and TRBJ2-7, with D perhaps given as TRBD1 or TRBD2 (5 bases each). Trimming pared 0 bases from V and 3 bases from J, leaving 15 bases between. The CDR3 covers 16 residues. The germline V gene has CDR1 SGHTA and CDR2 FQGNSA. The CDR3 reads CASSLAAGTGFYEQYF. CDR3 bases: TGTGCCAGCAGCTTAGCTGCCGGGACGGGTTTCTACGAGCAGTACTTC.

About this clonotype itself: Possible read error: a much larger clone is one base away. The chain employs TRBV5-1 and TRBJ2-2; the D gene is possibly TRBD1 (5 bases). CDR3 length: 16 residues. The germline CDR1 and CDR2 sequences are SGHRS and YFSETQ. CDR3 region: CASRLVQDSNTGELFF. The CDR3 DNA is TGCGCCAGCCGCTTGGTACAGGATAGCAACACCGGGGAGCTGTTTTTT.

Only a few counts were recorded for this clonotype. The genes are TRBV5-1 and TRBJ2-3, with 9 bases that match TRBD2. The V gene end was trimmed by 4 bases and the J gene end by 4 bases; junction bases not matched to a gene: 10. Germline CDR1 is SGHRS and CDR2 is YFSETQ. There are 16 residues in the CDR3. The CDR3 loop is CASSADSGRSADTQYF. The DNA for the CDR3 is TGCGCCAGCAGCGCGGACAGCGGGAGGTCTGCAGATACGCAGTATTTT.

This clonotype was recorded many times. The V and J genes are TRBV7-9 and TRBJ1-1; a weak D match, TRBD1 (5 bases). In germline, CDR1 is SEHNR, CDR2 FQNEAQ (reference sequence). Trimming took 6 bases from V and 3 from J, leaving 11 bases between them. The CDR3 extends over 13 amino acids. CDR3 sequence reads: CASSGGVDTEAFF. The CDR3 DNA sequence: TGTGCCAGCAGTGGGGGAGTCGACACTGAAGCTTTCTTT.

The V call is TRBV12-3 or TRBV12-4, the J call TRBJ2-7, with TRBD2 matching over 10 bases. With V trimmed by 6 bases and J by 3 bases, 8 bases remained unmatched. The CDR3 spans 15 residues. CDR3 DNA sequence: TGTGCCAGCAGCCTAAGGAGCGGGAGGGACTACGAGCAGTACTTC. This encodes CASSLRSGRDYEQYF.

The V gene is TRBV20-1, the J gene TRBJ2-1; 14 bases are a match to TRBD2. The junction had 5 bases not matched to a gene; V was cut back by 3 bases and J by 1 base. The germline V gene encodes CDR1 DFQATT and CDR2 SNEGSKA (reference sequence). There are 17 residues in the CDR3. CDR3 loop: CSASLGLAGGSYNEQFF. The CDR3 DNA sequence: TGCAGTGCTAGCCTAGGACTAGCGGGAGGATCCTACAATGAGCAGTTCTTC.

This clonotype was counted at least ten times. CDR3 residues: CASSGQGFYNQPQHF. The CDR3 region has the DNA TGTGCCAGCAGTGGACAGGGGTTTTACAATCAGCCCCAGCATTTT. This chain uses TRBV2 with TRBJ1-5; TRBD1 aligns across 8 bases. The CDR3 is made up of 15 amino acids. The junction had 5 bases not matched to a gene; V was cut back by 4 bases and J by 3 bases. The germline V gene has CDR1 SNHLY and CDR2 FYNNEI.

This clonotype was observed at least ten times. The genes are TRBV20-1 and TRBJ2-3, with no clear D. The germline V and J ends were trimmed by 1 base and 5 bases, with 4 bases remaining between them. CDR3 length: 11 amino acids. Germline loops: CDR1 DFQATT, CDR2 SNEGSKA (reference sequence). The CDR3 region has the DNA TGCAGTGCTAGAGTAGTAGATACGCAGTATTTT. It codes for CSARVVDTQYF.

The chain employs TRBV6-1 and TRBJ2-1; D tentatively fits TRBD1 or TRBD2 (5 bases each). Germline CDR1 reads MNHNS; CDR2 reads SASEGT. CDR3 length: 13 amino acids. The V and J ends lost 5 bases and 6 bases respectively, with 11 bases between them. CDR3 region: CASSPGACNEQFF. CDR3 sequence (DNA): TGTGCCAGCAGTCCCGGGGCCTGCAATGAGCAGTTCTTC.

This clonotype was counted ten times or more. The V call is TRBV18, the J call TRBJ1-4; 8 bases align to TRBD1. The CDR3 covers 15 residues. Germline V gene data show CDR1 as KGHSH and CDR2 as LQKENI. Trimming removed 1 base from V and 6 bases from J; junction bases left unmatched: 4. As DNA, the CDR3 is TGTGCCAGCTCACCACGGGGGACAGGAGATGAAAAACTGTTTTTT. As protein: CASSPRGTGDEKLFF.

This clonotype was picked up many times. The genes are TRBV28 and TRBJ2-1, with 9 bases matching TRBD2. Germline trimming cut 7 bases from V and 6 bases from J; bases unmatched to any gene: 7. This CDR3 contains 14 residues. In germline, CDR1 is MDHEN, CDR2 SYDVKM. CDR3 sequence reads: CASISFSGSNEQFF. DNA of the CDR3: TGTGCCAGCATTTCGTTTAGCGGGAGCAATGAGCAGTTCTTC.

On this clonotype itself: A much larger clone lies one base from this, so it may be a read error. V is TRBV27 and J is TRBJ2-1; 8 bases line up with TRBD2. V shed 8 bases and J 2 bases; nucleotides not matched to a gene: 8. This CDR3 is 15 amino acids long. Germline V lookup: CDR1 MNHEY, CDR2 SMNVEV (reference sequence). CDR3 nucleotides: TGTGCCAGCGGCTTCACTAGCGGCCCCTACAATGAGCAGTTCTTC. Protein: CASGFTSGPYNEQFF.

This clonotype was counted many times. In nucleotides, the CDR3 is TGTGCCAGCAGTCCCCCTCGGGGTGGCTACACCTTC. Translated, it gives CASSPPRGGYTF. The chain uses TRBV7-8 and TRBJ1-2; D is ambiguous. The CDR3 runs 12 residues. Germline lookup yields CDR1 SGHVS and CDR2 FQNEAQ. The V end was cut by 6 bases, the J end by 7 bases, with 12 bases between. The entire variable domain, with the rest obtained from reference TRBV7-8 and TRBJ1-2, is as follows: GAGVSQSPRYKVAKRGQDVALRCDPISGHVSLFWYQQALGQGPEFLTYFQNEAQLDKSGLPSDRFFAERPEGSVSTLKIQRTQQEDSAVYLCASSPPRGGYTFGSGTRLTVV.

The V call is TRBV24-1, the J call TRBJ2-1; D possibly corresponds to TRBD1 (6 bases). Germline V CDR1 and CDR2: KGHDR, SFDVKD. Trimming cost V 4 bases and J 4 bases, with 19 bases left between them. CDR3 length: 17 amino acids. CDR3 in DNA: TGTGCCACCAGTGACCGGCGGGCAACAGGGCTTTACAATGAGCAGTTCTTC. Translation: CATSDRRATGLYNEQFF.

This clonotype was observed at least ten times. This chain links TRBV30 with TRBJ2-2; D is uncertain. Germline values: CDR1 GTSNPN, CDR2 SVGIG (reference sequence). Trimming left V 4 bases short and J 0 bases short, with 9 bases between. The length of the CDR3 is 14 residues. CDR3 region: CAWTWAPNTGELFF. The CDR3, as DNA: TGTGCCTGGACCTGGGCACCGAACACCGGGGAGCTGTTTTTT.

This clonotype was seen at least ten times. This chain links TRBV2 with TRBJ2-7; the D gene is possibly TRBD1 (5 bases). This CDR3 is built from 13 residues. Trimming took off 2 bases at V and 6 bases at J, with 11 bases between the two ends. CDR1 is SNHLY, CDR2 FYNNEI, per germline. CDR3 in DNA: TGTGCCAGCAGTGAATCCAGGGTTGGCGAGCAGTACTTC. The encoded protein is CASSESRVGEQYF.

In this sample, this clonotype turned up a few times. The rearrangement uses TRBV18 and TRBJ2-2; 7 positions match TRBD2. V shed 8 bases, J shed 4 bases, and the junction held 10 bases outside the gene matches. In germline, CDR1 is KGHSH, CDR2 LQKENI. The CDR3 runs 15 residues. This CDR3 is CASPRGGVSTGELFF. Here the CDR3 DNA reads TGTGCCAGCCCCCGCGGGGGAGTAAGCACCGGGGAGCTGTTTTTT.

As to this clonotype: A read error may explain this, as a much larger clone is one base away. The V and J genes are TRBV29-1 and TRBJ1-2, with D hard to call. There are 12 residues in the CDR3. CDR1 is SQVTM and CDR2 is ANQGSEA in the germline V gene. This CDR3 is CSAIPNNHGYTF. The CDR3 DNA is TGCAGCGCCATCCCCAATAACCATGGCTACACCTTC.

The chain joins TRBV4-2 to TRBJ2-1; 12 bases match TRBD2. The CDR3 loop spans 16 amino acids. Germline loops: CDR1 LGHNA, CDR2 YNFKEQ. The J segment lost 9 bases and the V segment lost 3 bases, leaving 9 bases of the junction unmatched. The CDR3 sequence is CASSHYGLAGTSEQFF. The CDR3 DNA follows: TGTGCCAGCAGCCACTATGGACTAGCGGGAACGAGTGAGCAGTTCTTC.

This clonotype was counted many times. The gene calls are TRBV6-1 and TRBJ2-1; possible D gene TRBD2, 7 bases. The V gene's germline CDR1 is MNHNS and CDR2 SASEGT. The ends were cut back, 8 bases at V and 9 bases at J, with 23 bases in the middle. This CDR3 has 15 amino acids. CDR3 bases: TGTGCCAGCTCAGACGGGTGGGGGGGCTCTTTTGAGCAGTTCTTC. Encoded protein: CASSDGWGGSFEQFF.

This clonotype was picked up many times. The CDR3 sequence is CASSINTDTQYF. The CDR3 DNA is TGTGCCAGCAGCATTAACACAGATACGCAGTATTTT. This chain joins TRBV7-8 and TRBJ2-3; D unresolved. This CDR3 has 12 amino acids. Germline assignment: CDR1 SGHVS and CDR2 FQNEAQ. V dropped 5 bases and J dropped 2 bases, with 5 bases sitting between them.

There are many counts of this clonotype. CDR3 residues: CASSQGPGGRWEQYF. CDR3 in DNA: TGTGCCAGCAGCCAAGGACCAGGGGGGCGATGGGAGCAGTACTTC. This chain joins TRBV7-9 and TRBJ2-7; tentatively, D is TRBD1 (7 bases). CDR3 length: 15 residues. The germline V gene encodes CDR1 SEHNR and CDR2 FQNEAQ (reference sequence). The ends were cut back, 5 bases at V and 7 bases at J, with 21 bases in the middle. The full variable domain, its missing parts supplied by reference TRBV7-9 and TRBJ2-7, is DTGVSQNPRHKITKRGQNVTFRCDPISEHNRLYWYRQTLGQGPEFLTYFQNEAQLEKSRLLSDRFSAERPKGSFSTLEIQRTEQGDSAMYLCASSQGPGGRWEQYFGPGTRLTVT.